A selection of T cell receptor beta chains follows, all from one sample in a study of T cells in Graves' hyperthyroidism and ophthalmopathy. TCRdb re-called the multiplex PCR reads through MiXCR, storing one row per CDR3 protein. The sample contains 550,000 to 800,000 distinct CDR3 sequences, roughly 17% of which appear only once. Sequenced material: blood. The receptors originated from a man in his fifties or sixties with Graves' hyperthyroidism. The CDR3 runs from the conserved cysteine through the conserved F or W. A D gene is named only where the DNA matches it firmly. The size of a clone is reported for some rows only, either as once, few or many, or as a class for expanded clones.

d_call	clone_size	v_call	j_call	cdr3_length	cdr3_aa	cdr3_nt
-	many	TRBV7-6	TRBJ2-5	15	CASSLAAVHQETQYF	TGTGCCAGCAGCTTAGCGGCAGTCCACCAAGAGACCCAGTACTTC
-	many	TRBV28	TRBJ1-5	14	CASSLVRTFQPQHF	TGTGCCAGCAGTTTAGTCAGGACTTTTCAGCCCCAGCATTTT
-	-	TRBV7-9	TRBJ1-1	12	CASGITVTEAFF	TGTGCCAGCGGCATAACGGTCACTGAAGCTTTCTTT
-	many	TRBV30	TRBJ1-1	12	CAWNYGHLEAFF	TGTGCCTGGAATTACGGACACCTTGAAGCTTTCTTT
-	few	TRBV20-1	TRBJ1-1	14	CSARTRAGNTEAFF	TGCAGTGCTAGGACTAGGGCTGGGAACACTGAAGCTTTCTTT
-	many	TRBV12-3/TRBV12-4	TRBJ1-1	16	CASSLLPLQGNTEAFF	TGTGCCAGCAGTCTACTCCCGCTACAGGGGAACACTGAAGCTTTCTTT
-	many	TRBV28	TRBJ2-1	16	CASSSSGLAGLNEQFF	-
-	-	TRBV30	TRBJ2-7	13	CAWRGDPSYEQYF	TGTGCCTGGAGGGGAGACCCCTCCTACGAGCAGTACTTC
-	few	TRBV29-1	TRBJ2-1	14	CSVREQTRSNEQFF	TGCAGCGTTAGGGAGCAGACCAGGTCCAATGAGCAGTTCTTC
TRBD1	-	TRBV28	TRBJ2-1	18	CASSTLRRQGGSYNEQFF	TGTGCCAGCAGCACCTTGAGACGACAGGGGGGCTCCTACAATGAGCAGTTCTTC
-	many	TRBV2	TRBJ1-5	14	CASSEGRTNQPQHF	TGTGCCAGCAGTGAAGGCAGAACAAATCAGCCCCAGCATTTT
TRBD2	many	TRBV6-2/TRBV6-3	TRBJ2-1	15	CASSYSKGGSNEQFF	TGTGCCAGCAGTTACTCGAAGGGCGGGAGCAATGAGCAGTTCTTC